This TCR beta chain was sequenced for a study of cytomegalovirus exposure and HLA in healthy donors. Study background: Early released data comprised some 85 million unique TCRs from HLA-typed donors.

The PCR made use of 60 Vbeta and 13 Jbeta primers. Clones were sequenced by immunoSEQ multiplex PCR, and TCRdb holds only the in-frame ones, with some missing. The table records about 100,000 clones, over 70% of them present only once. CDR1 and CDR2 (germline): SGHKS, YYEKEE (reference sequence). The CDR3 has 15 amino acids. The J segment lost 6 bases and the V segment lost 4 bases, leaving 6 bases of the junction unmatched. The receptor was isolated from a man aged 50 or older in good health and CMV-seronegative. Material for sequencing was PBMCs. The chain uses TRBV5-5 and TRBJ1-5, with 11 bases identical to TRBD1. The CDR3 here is CASSGGTGGSQPQHF. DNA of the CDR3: TGTGCCAGCAGCGGCGGGACAGGGGGGTCTCAGCCCCAGCATTTT.